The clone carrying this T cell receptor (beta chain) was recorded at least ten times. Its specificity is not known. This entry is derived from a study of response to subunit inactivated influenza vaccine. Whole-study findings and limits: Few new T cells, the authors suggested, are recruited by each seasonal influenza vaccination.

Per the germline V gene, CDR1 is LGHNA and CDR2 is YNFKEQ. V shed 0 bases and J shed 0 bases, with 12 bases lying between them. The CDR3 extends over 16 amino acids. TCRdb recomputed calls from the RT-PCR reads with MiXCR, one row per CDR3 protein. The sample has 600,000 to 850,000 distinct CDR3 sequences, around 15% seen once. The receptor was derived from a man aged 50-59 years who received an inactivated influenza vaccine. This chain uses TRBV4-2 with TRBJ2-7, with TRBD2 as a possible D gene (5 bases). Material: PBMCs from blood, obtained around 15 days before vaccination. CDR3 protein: CASSQEPTRDSYEQYF. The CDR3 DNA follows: TGTGCCAGCAGCCAAGAGCCCACCCGGGACTCCTACGAGCAGTACTTC.